The subject of this entry is one T cell receptor (beta chain). What it binds is not known. CD8 cells regarded as naive lacked CD45RO, were positively chosen for CCR7, and omitted terminally differentiated effector memory CD45RA+ cells. This sample was included in a study of shared clonotypes between healthy human individuals. Genomic DNA of each subset was evenly split across several immunoSEQ plates. The data were produced by immunoSEQ multiplex PCR, yet TCRdb's version contains in-frame clones alone and is incomplete. The data contain some 2.1 million clones, around 95% of them singletons. The CDR3 has 15 amino acids. Looked up from germline, CDR1 is LNHNV and CDR2 is YYDKDF (reference sequence). Trimming removed 6 bases from V and 2 bases from J, with 17 bases in between. Study-wide results and caveats: The four-donor shared clonotypes exceeded non-shared clonotypes in generation probability, with non-shared ones scoring lower.

The sequence was collected from a man younger than 35 in good health. Some clones in this sample may be carry-over from other donors' samples. The chain joins TRBV15 to TRBJ2-7; possibly TRBD1 or TRBD2 for D (5 bases each). The material sequenced was naive CD8+ T cells from PBMCs. In DNA, the CDR3 is TGTGCCACCAGACTAGGAAAGGGGTGGGCCTACGAGCAGTACTTC. Protein sequence: CATRLGKGWAYEQYF. Complete variable domain (other parts from reference TRBV15 and TRBJ2-7): DAMVIQNPRYQVTQFGKPVTLSCSQTLNHNVMYWYQQKSSQAPKLLFHYYDKDFNNEADTPDNFQSRRPNTSFCFLDIRSPGLGDTAMYLCATRLGKGWAYEQYFGPGTRLTVT.